This entry lists 22 T cell receptor beta chains sequenced from one sample in a study of blood T cell repertoires in COVID-19 (dated by TCRdb to between 2020 and 2021). Libraries were built with the immunoSEQ multiplex PCR assay. In its TCRdb copy, this immuneACCESS table keeps in-frame sequences only and misses some clones. Where compared with another copy, unresolved V genes explain less than half of these, and the others have no known cause. This sample holds 470,000 or so clones; 87% were observed only once. In total, the top ten clones hold approximately 2% of the sample. The source material was PBMCs or T cells enriched from blood (not recorded which). The origin of the receptors is a woman under 30 with acute COVID-19.

This clone occurred once. The chain links TRBV10-1 to TRBJ2-2; 7 bases match TRBD1. There are 16 residues in the CDR3. CDR1 is WNHNN, CDR2 SYGVQD, per germline (reference sequence). V lost 4 bases and J lost 7; bases outside the gene matches: 12. The CDR3 sequence is CASSGETGRLGGELFF. The CDR3 DNA follows: TGCGCCAGCAGTGGAGAGACAGGGCGCTTAGGCGGGGAGCTGTTTTTT.

The chain recombines TRBV7-9 with TRBJ2-1, with 7 bases aligning to TRBD1. CDR1 is SEHNR and CDR2 is FQNEAQ in the germline V gene (reference sequence). Trimming removed 4 bases from V and 1 base from J; junction bases left unmatched: 4. There are 15 residues in the CDR3. In DNA, the CDR3 is TGTGCCAGCAGCTCCAGGGACAGTTCCTACAATGAGCAGTTCTTC. The encoded protein is CASSSRDSSYNEQFF. Supplemented by reference TRBV7-9 and TRBJ2-1, the full variable domain reads DTGVSQNPRHKITKRGQNVTFRCDPISEHNRLYWYRQTLGQGPEFLTYFQNEAQLEKSRLLSDRFSAERPKGSFSTLEIQRTEQGDSAMYLCASSSRDSSYNEQFFGPGTRLTVL.

This chain connects TRBV5-6 to TRBJ1-1; a possible D gene is TRBD1 (6 bases). The germline V and J ends were trimmed by 3 bases and 4 bases, with 19 bases remaining between them. This CDR3 is 16 amino acids long. In germline, CDR1 is SGHDT, CDR2 YYEEEE. The CDR3 DNA reads TGTGCCAGCAGCTCGGAACAGGGTCTATTAATCACTGAAGCTTTCTTT. The encoded protein is CASSSEQGLLITEAFF.

The chain carries TRBV15 and TRBJ2-7, with a weak D call TRBD1 (5 bases). CDR1 is LNHNV, CDR2 YYDKDF, per germline (reference sequence). This CDR3 is 13 amino acids long. The V gene lost 0 bases and the J gene lost 4 bases, with 7 bases spanning the gap. CDR3 bases: TGTGCCACCAGCAGAGATAAGGGGTACGAGCAGTACTTC. This sequence encodes CATSRDKGYEQYF.

V gene TRBV24-1 combines with J gene TRBJ1-1; D uncertain. CDR1 is KGHDR, CDR2 SFDVKD, per germline. CDR3 length equals 16 residues. Deletions cut 6 bases from V and 0 bases from J, with 16 bases between. The CDR3 DNA reads TGTGCCACCAGTCCCGACCCGGTTACTATGAACACTGAAGCTTTCTTT. Translation gives CATSPDPVTMNTEAFF.

V gene TRBV27 combines with J gene TRBJ2-3; the match to TRBD2 covers 12 bases. CDR1 is MNHEY, CDR2 SMNVEV, per germline (reference sequence). After removal of 5 bases from V and 4 bases from J, the junction contained 7 bases not matched to a gene. The CDR3 covers 16 residues. The DNA of the CDR3 is TGTGCCAGCAGTACGCGACTAGCGGGAGTGTCAGATACGCAGTATTTT. Translation gives CASSTRLAGVSDTQYF.

The chain couples TRBV5-5 to TRBJ1-2, with D possibly matching TRBD1 (6 bases). Germline CDR1 is SGHKS and CDR2 is YYEKEE (reference sequence). Trimming removed 0 bases at V and 1 base at J, with 19 bases between. The CDR3 totals 18 residues. This CDR3 reads CASSLGPSGTPNNYGYTF. CDR3 DNA sequence: TGTGCCAGCAGCTTGGGACCGTCGGGGACACCGAATAACTATGGCTACACCTTC.

This clone was detected once. The rearrangement links TRBV19 to TRBJ1-2; weak D call: TRBD1 (5 bases). The length of the CDR3 is 14 residues. V lost 4 bases, J lost 7 bases, and 16 bases lay in between. CDR1 and CDR2 from the germline V gene are LNHDA and SQIVND (reference sequence). CDR3 in DNA: TGTGCCAGTAGTACCGTGACAGTGATCCTTGGCTACACCTTC. It yields the protein CASSTVTVILGYTF. Filled out from reference TRBV19 and TRBJ1-2, the complete variable domain reads DGGITQSPKYLFRKEGQNVTLSCEQNLNHDAMYWYRQDPGQGLRLIYYSQIVNDFQKGDIAEGYSVSREKKESFPLTVTSAQKNPTAFYLCASSTVTVILGYTFGSGTRLTVV.

The chain combines TRBV18 with TRBJ2-1, with TRBD2 identical over 13 bases. Germline lookup yields CDR1 KGHSH and CDR2 LQKENI. Trimming took 2 bases from V and 0 from J; bases not matched to a gene: 10. The CDR3 extends over 20 amino acids. CDR3 bases: TGTGCCAGCTCACCAGGAGGACTAGCGGGAGTGCCCAGCTCCTACAATGAGCAGTTCTTC. Encoded protein: CASSPGGLAGVPSSYNEQFF.

CDR3 DNA: TGTGCCAGCAGCCATTTGGGTGGTCAGGGAGGTTCACCCCTCCACTTT. This translates into CASSHLGGQGGSPLHF. The chain uses TRBV7-9 and TRBJ1-6; maybe TRBD1 (5 bases). Germline assignment: CDR1 SEHNR and CDR2 FQNEAQ (reference sequence). The CDR3 length is 16 residues. The V end was cut by 5 bases, the J end by 9 bases, with 20 bases between.

This clone was seen only a few times. This chain links TRBV7-2 with TRBJ2-7, with TRBD1 matching 9 bases. Germline values: CDR1 SGHTA, CDR2 FQGNSA. J gave up 3 bases and V 1 base, and 4 bases lay outside the gene matches. The CDR3 totals 15 residues. In DNA form, the CDR3 reads TGTGCCAGCAGCTTAGGGACAGGGGTATACTACGAGCAGTACTTC. Translated: CASSLGTGVYYEQYF.

The chain is built from TRBV6-4 and TRBJ2-2, with 11 bases aligning to TRBD2. The J segment lost 2 bases and the V segment lost 2 bases, leaving 10 bases of the junction unmatched. Looked up from germline, CDR1 is MRHNA and CDR2 is SNTAGT. CDR3 size: 19 residues. DNA for the CDR3: TGTGCCAGCAGTGACCCGGGGGTAGCGGGGGGGCCTAACACCGGGGAGCTGTTTTTT. Its translation: CASSDPGVAGGPNTGELFF.

V and J are TRBV27 and TRBJ2-2; D is ambiguous. CDR3 length: 14 amino acids. V lost 6 bases and J 2 bases, leaving 10 bases between the germline ends. Looked up from germline, CDR1 is MNHEY and CDR2 is SMNVEV (reference sequence). CDR3 protein: CASRRGVNTGELFF. The CDR3 nucleotides are TGTGCCAGCAGGAGAGGAGTCAACACCGGGGAGCTGTTTTTT.

The chain combines TRBV19 with TRBJ2-5; 9 bases fit TRBD1. This CDR3 contains 16 residues. The trim removed 0 bases at V and 6 bases at J, leaving 8 bases unmatched. Germline V gene sequence: CDR1 LNHDA, CDR2 SQIVND (reference sequence). This CDR3 reads CASSIDPGQGRKTQYF. In DNA form, the CDR3 reads TGTGCCAGTAGTATAGATCCGGGACAGGGTAGAAAGACCCAGTACTTC.

The CDR3: CASSLEGGRWYF. CDR3 nucleotide sequence: TGTGCCAGCAGCTTAGAAGGTGGGAGATGGTATTTT. The chain employs TRBV11-2 and TRBJ2-3, with D possibly matching TRBD2 (5 bases). There are 12 residues in the CDR3. V gave up 0 bases and J gave up 14 bases, with 12 bases separating them. The germline gives CDR1 SGHAT, CDR2 FQNNGV. The complete variable domain, with remaining parts taken from reference TRBV11-2 and TRBJ2-3, reads EAGVAQSPRYKIIEKRQSVAFWCNPISGHATLYWYQQILGQGPKLLIQFQNNGVVDDSQLPKDRFSAERLKGVDSTLKIQPAKLEDSAVYLCASSLEGGRWYFGPGTRLTVL.

This chain uses TRBV2 with TRBJ1-6; 9 bases match TRBD1. CDR1 and CDR2 from the germline V gene are SNHLY and FYNNEI. The CDR3 spans 15 residues. The V and J ends lost 8 bases and 6 bases, in that order; junction bases with no gene match: 8. CDR3 sequence reads: CASLYAGQGNSPLHF. DNA of the CDR3: TGTGCCAGCCTATATGCGGGACAGGGTAATTCACCCCTCCACTTT.

The rearrangement uses TRBV7-9 and TRBJ2-3; 12 bases line up with TRBD2. This CDR3 is 15 amino acids long. V shed 5 bases, J shed 6 bases, and the junction held 6 bases outside the gene matches. Germline lookup yields CDR1 SEHNR and CDR2 FQNEAQ (reference sequence). CDR3 region: CASSATSGRGDTQYF. CDR3 DNA: TGTGCCAGCAGCGCGACTAGCGGGAGAGGGGATACGCAGTATTTT.

The J gene is TRBJ1-6, the V gene TRBV5-1, with 8 bases identical to TRBD1. The germline gives CDR1 SGHRS, CDR2 YFSETQ. Unmatched junction bases numbered 4, after V lost 2 bases and J lost 3 bases. The CDR3 length is 16 residues. The CDR3 nucleotides are TGCGCCAGCAGCTTAGGACAGGGACACTATAATTCACCCCTCCACTTT. It codes for CASSLGQGHYNSPLHF.

The chain uses TRBV28 and TRBJ1-1, with a weak D call TRBD1 (5 bases). The V and J ends lost 3 bases and 10 bases respectively, with 12 bases between them. The CDR3 contains 12 residues. Germline lookup yields CDR1 MDHEN and CDR2 SYDVKM. The DNA of the CDR3 is TGTGCCAGCAGTTTCCCCCGGGGGGGAGCTTTCTTT. Translated, it gives CASSFPRGGAFF.

The chain uses TRBV25-1 and TRBJ2-3, with D unresolved. V was cut by 8 bases and J by 4 bases, with 19 bases left in between. The CDR3 consists of 15 residues. Germline V gene lookup returns CDR1 MGHDK and CDR2 SYGVNS. CDR3 nucleotide sequence: TGTGCCAGCCCCGAATTGACTGGTGGCTCAGATACGCAGTATTTT. This codes for CASPELTGGSDTQYF. The full variable domain, with the rest looked up from reference TRBV25-1 and TRBJ2-3, is EADIYQTPRYLVIGTGKKITLECSQTMGHDKMYWYQQDPGMELHLIHYSYGVNSTEKGDLSSESTVSRIRTEHFPLTLESARPSHTSQYLCASPELTGGSDTQYFGPGTRLTVL.

The rearrangement links TRBV3-1 (or the pseudogene TRBV3-2) to TRBJ2-7; a weak D match, TRBD1 (5 bases). Germline-derived CDR1 and CDR2 are LGHDT and YNNKEL (reference sequence). Trimming cost V 0 bases and J 5 bases, with 8 bases left between them. CDR3 length: 13 residues. This CDR3 is CASSQDRGHEQYF. The CDR3 nucleotides read TGTGCCAGCAGCCAAGATAGGGGCCACGAGCAGTACTTC.

CDR3 sequence: CASSNTDYEQYF. The DNA for the CDR3 is TGTGCCAGCAGCAACACAGACTACGAGCAGTACTTC. The chain couples TRBV5-5 to TRBJ2-7; D is unresolved. This CDR3 has 12 residues. The V end was cut by 4 bases, the J end by 3 bases, with 8 bases between. The germline CDR1 and CDR2 sequences are SGHKS and YYEKEE (reference sequence).